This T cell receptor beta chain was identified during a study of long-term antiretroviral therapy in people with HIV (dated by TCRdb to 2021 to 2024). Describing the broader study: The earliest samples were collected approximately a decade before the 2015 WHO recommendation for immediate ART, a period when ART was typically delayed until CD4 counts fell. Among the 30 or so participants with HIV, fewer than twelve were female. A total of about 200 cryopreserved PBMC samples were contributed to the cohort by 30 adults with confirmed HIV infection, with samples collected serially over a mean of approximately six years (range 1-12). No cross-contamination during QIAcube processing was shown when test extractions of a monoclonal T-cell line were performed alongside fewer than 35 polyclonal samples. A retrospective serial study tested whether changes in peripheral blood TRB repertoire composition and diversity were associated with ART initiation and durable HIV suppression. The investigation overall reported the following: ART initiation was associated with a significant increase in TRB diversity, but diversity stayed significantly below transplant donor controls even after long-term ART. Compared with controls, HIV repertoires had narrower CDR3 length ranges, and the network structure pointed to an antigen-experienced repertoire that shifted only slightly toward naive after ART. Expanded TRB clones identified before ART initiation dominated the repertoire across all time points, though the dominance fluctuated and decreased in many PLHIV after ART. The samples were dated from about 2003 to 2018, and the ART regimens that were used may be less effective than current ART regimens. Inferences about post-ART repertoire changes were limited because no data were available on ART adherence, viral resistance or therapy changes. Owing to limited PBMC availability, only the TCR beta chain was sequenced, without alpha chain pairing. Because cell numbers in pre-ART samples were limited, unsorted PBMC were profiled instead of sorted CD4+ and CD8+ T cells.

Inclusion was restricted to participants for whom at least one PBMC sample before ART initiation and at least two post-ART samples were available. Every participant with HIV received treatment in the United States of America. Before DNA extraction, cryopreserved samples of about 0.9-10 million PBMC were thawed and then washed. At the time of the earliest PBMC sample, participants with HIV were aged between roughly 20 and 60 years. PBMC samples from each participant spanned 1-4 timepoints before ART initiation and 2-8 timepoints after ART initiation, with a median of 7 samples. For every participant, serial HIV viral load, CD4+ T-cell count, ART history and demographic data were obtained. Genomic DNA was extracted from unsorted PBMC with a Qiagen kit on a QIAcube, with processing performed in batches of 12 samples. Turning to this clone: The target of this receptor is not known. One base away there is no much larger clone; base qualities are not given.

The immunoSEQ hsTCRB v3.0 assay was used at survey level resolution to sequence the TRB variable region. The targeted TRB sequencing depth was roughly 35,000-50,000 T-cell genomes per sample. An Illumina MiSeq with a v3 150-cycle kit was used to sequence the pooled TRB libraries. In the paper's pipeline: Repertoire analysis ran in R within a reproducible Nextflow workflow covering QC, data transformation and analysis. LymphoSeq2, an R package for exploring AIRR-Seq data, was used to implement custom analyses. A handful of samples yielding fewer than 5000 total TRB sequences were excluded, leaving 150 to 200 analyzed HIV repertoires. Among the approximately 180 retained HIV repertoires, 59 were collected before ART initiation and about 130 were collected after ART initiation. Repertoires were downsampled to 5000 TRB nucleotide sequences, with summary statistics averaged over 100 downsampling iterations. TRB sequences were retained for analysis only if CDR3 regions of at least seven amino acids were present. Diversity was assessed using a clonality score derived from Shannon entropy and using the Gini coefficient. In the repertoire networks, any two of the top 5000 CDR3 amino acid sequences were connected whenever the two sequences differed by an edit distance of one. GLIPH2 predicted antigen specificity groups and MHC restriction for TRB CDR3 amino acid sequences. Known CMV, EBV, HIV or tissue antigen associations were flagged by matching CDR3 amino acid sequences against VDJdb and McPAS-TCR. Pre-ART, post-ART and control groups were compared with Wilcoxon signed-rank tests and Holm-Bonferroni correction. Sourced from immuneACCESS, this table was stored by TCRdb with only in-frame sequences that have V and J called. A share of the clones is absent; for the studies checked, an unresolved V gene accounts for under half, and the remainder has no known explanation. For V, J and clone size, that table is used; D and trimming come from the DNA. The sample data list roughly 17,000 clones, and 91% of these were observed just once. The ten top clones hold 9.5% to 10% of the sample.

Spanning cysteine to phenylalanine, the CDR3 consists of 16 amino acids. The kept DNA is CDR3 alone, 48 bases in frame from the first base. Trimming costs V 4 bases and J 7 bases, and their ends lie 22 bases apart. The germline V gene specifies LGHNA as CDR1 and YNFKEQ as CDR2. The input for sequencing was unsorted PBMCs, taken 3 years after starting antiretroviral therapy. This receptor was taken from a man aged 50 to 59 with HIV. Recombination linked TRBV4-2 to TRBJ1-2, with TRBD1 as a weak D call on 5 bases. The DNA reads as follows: TGTGCCAGCAGCCCCAGGACGGACCCGGGGCGGGGTGGCTACACCTTC. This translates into CASSPRTDPGRGGYTF.